These 11 T cell receptor beta chains came from one sample sequenced in a study of CD8+ T cells in alopecia areata. cDNA prepared by RNA extraction and subsequent reverse transcription served as the template for sequencing. Produced via immunoSEQ multiplex PCR; TCRdb's table is partial and in-frame only. In the table there are tens of thousands of clones, approximately 50% of which are singletons. Material for sequencing was NKG2D-high CD8+ T cells sorted from blood. These receptors all come from a human donor with alopecia areata.

Only one count was recorded for this clone. The rearrangement joins TRBV7-2 to TRBJ2-7, with D maybe TRBD1 (6 bases). Germline V gives CDR1 SGHTA, CDR2 FQGNSA. There are 12 residues in the CDR3. The V gene lost 5 bases and the J gene lost 5 bases, with 10 bases spanning the gap. The CDR3, as DNA: TGTGCCAGCAGCCCGCAGGGGAACGAGCAGTACTTC. It specifies CASSPQGNEQYF. Complete variable domain (other parts from reference TRBV7-2 and TRBJ2-7): GAGVSQSPSNKVTEKGKDVELRCDPISGHTALYWYRQSLGQGLEFLIYFQGNSAPDKSGLPSDRFSAERTGGSVSTLTIQRTQQEDSAVYLCASSPQGNEQYFGPGTRLTVT.

The rearrangement links TRBV29-1 to TRBJ2-7; 7 bases are a match to TRBD1. The J segment lost 2 bases and the V segment lost 6 bases, leaving 7 bases of the junction unmatched. This CDR3 spans 13 amino acids. Looked up from germline, CDR1 is SQVTM and CDR2 is ANQGSEA. CDR3 amino acids: CSVVQGSPYEQYF. CDR3 DNA: TGCAGCGTAGTACAGGGGTCCCCCTACGAGCAGTACTTC.

A word on this clone: Additional DNA sequences in this sample encode the identical CDR3. This chain uses TRBV28 with TRBJ2-3; no clear D. The germline V gene has CDR1 MDHEN and CDR2 SYDVKM. The length of the CDR3 is 12 residues. The germline V and J ends were trimmed by 2 bases and 4 bases, with 4 bases remaining between them. The CDR3 DNA sequence: TGTGCCAGCAGTTTACGGGCAGATACGCAGTATTTT. Its translation: CASSLRADTQYF.

The chain joins TRBV29-1 to TRBJ2-7, with D perhaps TRBD2 (5 bases). There are 13 residues in the CDR3. The germline CDR1 and CDR2 sequences are SQVTM and ANQGSEA. V gave up 8 bases and J gave up 3 bases, with 17 bases separating them. The DNA for the CDR3 is TGCAGCTTCGAGGGAGAAAAGGACTACGAGCAGTACTTC. It is translated as CSFEGEKDYEQYF.

The chain employs TRBV7-9 and TRBJ1-2; unclear D gene. V was cut by 9 bases and J by 6 bases, with 17 bases left in between. In germline, CDR1 is SEHNR, CDR2 FQNEAQ (reference sequence). This CDR3 comprises 13 residues. CDR3 sequence (DNA): TGTGCCAGTGAAGGGCAGAGGAGGAATGGCTACACCTTC. Its protein product is CASEGQRRNGYTF.

This rearrangement joins TRBV20-1 to TRBJ2-1; D gene uncertain. V lost 3 bases and J lost 13, with 4 bases in between. The CDR3 length is 8 residues. The germline V gene encodes CDR1 DFQATT and CDR2 SNEGSKA (reference sequence). The CDR3 bases are TGCAGTGCTAGTTTCCAGTTCTTC. It yields the protein CSASFQFF.

The chain couples TRBV23-1 to TRBJ2-3, with D possibly being TRBD1 (6 bases). TRBV23-1 is marked as an open reading frame, function uncertain. The length of the CDR3 is 13 residues. The V end lost 11 bases, the J end lost 1 base, and 13 bases lay between the germline ends. DNA for the CDR3: TGCGCCTCCTGGGGGCGGCGCACAGATACGCAGTATTTT. Translated: CASWGRRTDTQYF.

The rearrangement joins TRBV5-1 to TRBJ2-7; 8 bases align to TRBD1. This CDR3 spans 15 amino acids. The ends lost 0 bases at V and 5 bases at J; junction bases unmatched: 7. In germline, CDR1 is SGHRS, CDR2 YFSETQ. CDR3 protein: CASSLGDRGDHEQYF. CDR3 coding DNA: TGCGCCAGCAGCTTGGGAGACAGGGGTGATCACGAGCAGTACTTC.

This sequence joins TRBV2 and TRBJ2-1; the D call may be TRBD1 or TRBD2 (5 bases each). The CDR3 loop spans 10 amino acids. Germline V lookup: CDR1 SNHLY, CDR2 FYNNEI. Trimming removed 10 bases from V and 15 bases from J, with 16 bases in between. The CDR3 DNA reads TGTGCCACAGTTGGGACCGCTTGGTTCTTC. It translates to CATVGTAWFF.

This clone was counted a single time. This rearrangement joins TRBV6-1 to TRBJ1-1; possibly TRBD1 for D (5 bases). Germline CDR1 MNHNS, CDR2 SASEGT. V lost 4 bases to trimming and J lost 12 bases, with 12 bases between them. The CDR3 covers 11 residues. CDR3 in amino acids: CASSVSTATFF. The CDR3, as DNA: TGTGCCAGCAGTGTATCGACAGCAACTTTCTTT.

This clone was picked up a small number of times. The chain has TRBV29-1 and TRBJ2-7, with a weak D call TRBD2 (5 bases). The CDR3 is 11 residues long. From germline, CDR1 is SQVTM and CDR2 ANQGSEA. V shed 6 bases and J shed 2 bases, with 8 bases lying between them. CDR3 residues: CSVPSPYEQYF. CDR3 DNA sequence: TGCAGCGTGCCTAGCCCCTACGAGCAGTACTTC.